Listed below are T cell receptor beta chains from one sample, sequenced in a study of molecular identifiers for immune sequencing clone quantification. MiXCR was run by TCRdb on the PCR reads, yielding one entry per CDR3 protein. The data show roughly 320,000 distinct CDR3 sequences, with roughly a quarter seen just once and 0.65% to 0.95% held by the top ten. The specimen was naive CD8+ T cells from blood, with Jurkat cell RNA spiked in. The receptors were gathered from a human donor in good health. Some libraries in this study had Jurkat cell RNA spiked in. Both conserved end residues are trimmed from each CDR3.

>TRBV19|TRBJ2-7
ASSVGGVVYEQY
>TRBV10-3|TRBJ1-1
AISDPLGGTEAF
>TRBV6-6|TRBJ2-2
ASSYHTGTENTGELF
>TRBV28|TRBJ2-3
ASSGLVRLTDTQY
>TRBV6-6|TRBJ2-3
ASSFFGLAGGLSTDTQY
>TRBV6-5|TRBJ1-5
ASSPTGNSNQPQH
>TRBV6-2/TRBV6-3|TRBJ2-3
ASSWYSGDTQY
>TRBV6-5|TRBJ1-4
ASSYSVLQTNEKLF
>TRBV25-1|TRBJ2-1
ASSLGVVNEQF
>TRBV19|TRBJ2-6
ASRDETGIVTGANVLT
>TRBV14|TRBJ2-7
ASSQVYRAYEQY
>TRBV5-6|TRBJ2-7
ASSLGDATYEQY
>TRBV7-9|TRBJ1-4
ASSDGFAATNEKLF
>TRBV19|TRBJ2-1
ASSVVPAVEQF
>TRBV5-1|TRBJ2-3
ASSLYVVGGPDTQY
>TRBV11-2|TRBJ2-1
ASRPTGASPYNEQF
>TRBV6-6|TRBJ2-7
ASNAGTGLDLEY
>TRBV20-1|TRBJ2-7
SARDFSSSYEQY
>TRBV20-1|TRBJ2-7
SARDRGSSYEQY
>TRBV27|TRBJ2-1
ASSLAGTAYNEQF
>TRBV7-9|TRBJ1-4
ASSFARGDNEKLF
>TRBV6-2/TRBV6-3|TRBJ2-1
ASSYSGPSSYNEQF
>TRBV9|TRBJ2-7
ASSADTGTEQY
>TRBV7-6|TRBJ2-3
ASSLDSGEVTKDTQY
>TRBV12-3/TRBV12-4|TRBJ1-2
ASSFSDGGYGYT
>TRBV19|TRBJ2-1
ASTGLAGEQF
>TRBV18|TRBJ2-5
ASSPPFGQGEETQY
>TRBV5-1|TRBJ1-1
ASSLASRENTEAF
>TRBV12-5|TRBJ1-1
ASGAGGSGNTEAF
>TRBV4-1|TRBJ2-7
ASSQEAGYSYEQY
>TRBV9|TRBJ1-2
ASSASLIQTTNYGYT
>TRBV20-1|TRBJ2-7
SAKDLTFYEQY
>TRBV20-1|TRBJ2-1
SARELAGVSDEQF
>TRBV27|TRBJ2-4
ASSLPRPDIQY
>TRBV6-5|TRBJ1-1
ASSYSTGSNTEAF
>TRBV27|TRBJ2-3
ASSLDLTDTQY
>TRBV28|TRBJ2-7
ASSFSTGSYEQY
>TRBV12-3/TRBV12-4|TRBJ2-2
ASRQGLNTGELF
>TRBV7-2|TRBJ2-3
ASSLVSVSTDTQY
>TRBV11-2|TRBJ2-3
ASSSLAGVTDTQY
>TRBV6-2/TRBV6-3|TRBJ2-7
ASSFTGQPYEQY
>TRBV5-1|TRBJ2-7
ASSVSPYYEQY
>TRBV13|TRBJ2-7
ASSLAGGDLD
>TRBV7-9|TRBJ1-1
ASSPTLFMNTEAF
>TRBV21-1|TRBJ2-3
ASSKQEVVDTQY
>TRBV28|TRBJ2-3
ASLGDYTDTQY
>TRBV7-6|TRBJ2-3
ASSLSGRSGDTQY
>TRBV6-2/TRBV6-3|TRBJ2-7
ASSFQGTHEQY
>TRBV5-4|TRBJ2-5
ASSTGTGQTQY
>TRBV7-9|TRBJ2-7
ASSLDRVFYEQY
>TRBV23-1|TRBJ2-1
ASSHPSTTFCRGEQF
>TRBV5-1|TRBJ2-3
ASSLTDGTLTDTQY
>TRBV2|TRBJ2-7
ASAIAWDRGNYEQY
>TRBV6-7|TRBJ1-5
ASRPGCQPQH